Listed below are T cell receptor beta chains from one sample, sequenced in a study of blood T cells in healthy people across ages. TCRdb reprocessed the 5' RACE reads via MiXCR and lists one record per CDR3 protein. The table has 600,000 or so distinct CDR3 sequences, 20% to 25% seen once. The sample comprised blood. The receptors here all came from a man between 65 and 85 years old in good health. Each CDR3 is given with its conserved first and last residue. Fields, in order: clone size, D gene, J gene, V gene, CDR3 protein, CDR3 DNA. D genes are given only for firm matches. Part of the rows lack a size; the others show once, few, many or a class for expanded clones.

>.|.|TRBJ2-4|TRBV6-5
CASSPSGTPTKNIQYF
TGTGCCAGCAGTCCATCCGGGACTCCCACCAAAAACATTCAGTACTTC
>.|TRBD1|TRBJ1-4|TRBV20-1
CSASLGQGGEKLFF
TGCAGTGCGAGCCTCGGACAGGGGGGTGAAAAACTGTTTTTT
>.|TRBD1|TRBJ2-7|TRBV12-3/TRBV12-4
CASSLGTGGHEQYF
TGTGCCAGCAGTTTGGGGACAGGGGGCCACGAGCAGTACTTC
>many|.|TRBJ2-7|TRBV3-1
CASSPTTVAYEQYF
TGTGCCAGCAGCCCAACGACAGTCGCCTACGAGCAGTACTTC
>many|.|TRBJ2-5|TRBV2
CASSGPEETQYF
TGTGCCAGCAGCGGTCCCGAAGAGACCCAGTACTTC
>.|TRBD1|TRBJ1-2|TRBV20-1
CSAKLGTGVNYGYTF
TGCAGTGCTAAGCTCGGGACAGGCGTGAACTATGGCTACACCTTC
>once|.|TRBJ1-4|TRBV3-1
CASSLNREKVF
TGTGCCAGCAGCCTTAACAGGGAAAAGGTTTTT
>.|TRBD1|TRBJ2-1|TRBV20-1
CSARTGQTYNEQFF
TGCAGTGCCCGGACGGGACAGACCTACAATGAGCAGTTCTTC
>few|.|TRBJ2-7|TRBV5-1
CASSPGVLGYEQYF
TGCGCCAGCTCGCCGGGGGTCCTTGGCTACGAGCAGTACTTC
>few|.|TRBJ2-1|TRBV15
CATSRVDASYNEQFF
TGTGCCACCAGCAGAGTGGACGCCTCCTACAATGAGCAGTTCTTC
>.|.|TRBJ1-3|TRBV12-3/TRBV12-4
CASSLSGLGNTIYF
TGTGCCAGCAGTTTATCGGGGCTCGGAAACACCATATATTTT
>few|.|TRBJ2-4|TRBV3-1
CASSHAGAKNIQYF
TGTGCCAGCAGCCACGCCGGGGCCAAAAACATTCAGTACTTC
>.|.|TRBJ1-2|TRBV27
CASSLSADSPYGYTF
TGTGCCAGCAGTTTATCGGCGGACAGCCCTTATGGCTACACCTTC
>.|TRBD2|TRBJ2-3|TRBV20-1
CSARDSGRYLDTQYF
TGCAGTGCTAGAGACAGCGGGAGATATTTAGATACGCAGTATTTT
>.|.|TRBJ1-3|TRBV29-1
CSVFVSGNTIYF
TGTAGCGTTTTTGTCTCTGGAAACACCATATATTTT
>.|TRBD1|TRBJ1-6|TRBV28
CASRLPTGPNNSPLHF
TGTGCCAGCAGACTTCCGACAGGGCCCAATAATTCACCCCTCCACTTT
>.|TRBD2|TRBJ2-2|TRBV11-2
CASSRLAGGIGELFF
TGTGCCAGCAGCCGACTAGCGGGAGGGATCGGGGAGCTGTTTTTT
>many|.|TRBJ2-3|TRBV6-5
CASRKASTDTQYF
TGTGCCAGCAGAAAGGCTAGCACAGATACGCAGTATTTT
>few|.|TRBJ2-5|TRBV19
CASSIVNGGETQYF
TGTGCCAGTAGTATAGTAAATGGCGGAGAGACCCAGTACTTC
>once|TRBD2|TRBJ2-5|TRBV20-1
CSADPLEAGGPGETQYF
TGCAGTGCCGACCCACTGGAGGCGGGAGGGCCCGGAGAGACCCAGTACTTC
>.|TRBD2|TRBJ2-3|TRBV6-1
CASRPAGGPQDTQYF
TGTGCCAGCAGACCAGCGGGAGGGCCTCAAGATACGCAGTATTTT
>many|.|TRBJ1-1|TRBV7-2
CASSLATGGTEAFF
TGTGCCAGCAGCTTAGCCACAGGTGGGACTGAAGCTTTCTTT
>.|TRBD1|TRBJ2-7|TRBV20-1
CSARDRDRDMYEQYF
TGCAGTGCTAGAGATCGGGACAGGGATATGTACGAGCAGTACTTC
>.|TRBD1|TRBJ2-4|TRBV25-1
CASSADRGNIQYF
TGTGCCAGCAGTGCCGACAGGGGGAACATTCAGTACTTC
>.|.|TRBJ1-4|TRBV20-1
CSAVDRRGNEKLFF
TGCAGTGCCGTAGACCGACGGGGTAATGAAAAACTGTTTTTT
>.|.|TRBJ1-2|TRBV12-3/TRBV12-4
CASSQVTNYGYTF
TGTGCCAGCAGTCAGGTGACCAACTATGGCTACACCTTC
>.|TRBD1|TRBJ2-6|TRBV2
CASRDDRGTAGANVLTF
TGTGCCAGCAGGGATGACAGGGGTACGGCTGGGGCCAACGTCCTGACTTTC
>few|.|TRBJ2-7|TRBV7-9
CASSLALPAGYYEQYF
TGTGCCAGCAGCTTAGCGCTGCCAGCGGGTTACTACGAGCAGTACTTC
>.|TRBD1|TRBJ1-4|TRBV12-3/TRBV12-4
CASRLEGGTREKLFF
TGTGCCAGCAGACTTGAAGGGGGCACCAGAGAAAAACTGTTTTTT
>many|.|TRBJ1-4|TRBV12-3/TRBV12-4
CASTRGGFEKLFF
TGTGCCAGCACCCGGGGGGGGTTTGAAAAACTGTTTTTT
>.|.|TRBJ2-4|TRBV28
CASSLGRGPILAKNIQYF
TGTGCCAGCAGTTTGGGCAGGGGACCGATTCTAGCCAAAAACATTCAGTACTTC
>.|TRBD2|TRBJ2-1|TRBV11-1
CASSFGGGTSGRPRAYNEQFF
TGTGCCAGCAGCTTCGGGGGGGGGACTAGCGGGAGACCCCGTGCTTACAATGAGCAGTTCTTC
>.|.|TRBJ2-5|TRBV10-3
CAISESDSRETQYF
TGTGCCATCAGTGAGTCGGATAGCAGGGAGACCCAGTACTTC
>.|.|TRBJ2-2|TRBV4-3
CASSQDGPGNTGELFF
TGCGCCAGCAGTCAGGACGGACCGGGGAACACCGGGGAGCTGTTTTTT
>many|.|TRBJ2-1|TRBV3-1
CASSPGRPNEQFF
TGTGCCAGCAGCCCCGGACGCCCTAATGAGCAGTTCTTC
>.|TRBD1|TRBJ1-6|TRBV19
CASSIGVRTGGRGPLHF
TGTGCCAGTAGTATAGGCGTGCGGACAGGGGGCCGAGGACCCCTCCACTTT
>.|TRBD1|TRBJ2-5|TRBV10-2
CASSDRGPETQYF
TGCGCCAGCAGTGACAGGGGGCCAGAGACCCAGTACTTC
>.|.|TRBJ1-6|TRBV15
CATSREGVGSPLHF
TGTGCCACCAGCAGAGAGGGGGTTGGTTCACCCCTCCACTTT
>few|.|TRBJ2-4|TRBV6-2/TRBV6-3
CASSPWTASGNLKNIQYF
TGTGCCAGCAGTCCCTGGACAGCTAGCGGAAATCTCAAAAACATTCAGTACTTC
>few|.|TRBJ1-1|TRBV6-2/TRBV6-3
CASGRDTEAFF
TGTGCCAGCGGGAGGGACACTGAAGCTTTCTTT